The T cell receptor beta chain described here comes from a study of blood T cell repertoires in COVID-19. TCRdb's copy holds only in-frame clones and misses some; the assay was immunoSEQ multiplex PCR. This table has 90,000 or so clones, more than 70% appearing once. The CDR3 contains 13 residues. Germline V gene data show CDR1 as LNHDA and CDR2 as SQIVND (reference sequence). V shed 8 bases and J shed 4 bases, with 14 bases lying between them. The chain recombines TRBV19 with TRBJ1-2; no reliable D call. The source is a human donor in a cohort sampled during active COVID-19. Sequenced material: peripheral blood. The CDR3 DNA reads TGTGCCAGTCGGGTAGAGGGAACCTATGGCTACACCTTC. Its protein product is CASRVEGTYGYTF. The full variable domain, completed using reference TRBV19 and TRBJ1-2, is DGGITQSPKYLFRKEGQNVTLSCEQNLNHDAMYWYRQDPGQGLRLIYYSQIVNDFQKGDIAEGYSVSREKKESFPLTVTSAQKNPTAFYLCASRVEGTYGYTFGSGTRLTVV.